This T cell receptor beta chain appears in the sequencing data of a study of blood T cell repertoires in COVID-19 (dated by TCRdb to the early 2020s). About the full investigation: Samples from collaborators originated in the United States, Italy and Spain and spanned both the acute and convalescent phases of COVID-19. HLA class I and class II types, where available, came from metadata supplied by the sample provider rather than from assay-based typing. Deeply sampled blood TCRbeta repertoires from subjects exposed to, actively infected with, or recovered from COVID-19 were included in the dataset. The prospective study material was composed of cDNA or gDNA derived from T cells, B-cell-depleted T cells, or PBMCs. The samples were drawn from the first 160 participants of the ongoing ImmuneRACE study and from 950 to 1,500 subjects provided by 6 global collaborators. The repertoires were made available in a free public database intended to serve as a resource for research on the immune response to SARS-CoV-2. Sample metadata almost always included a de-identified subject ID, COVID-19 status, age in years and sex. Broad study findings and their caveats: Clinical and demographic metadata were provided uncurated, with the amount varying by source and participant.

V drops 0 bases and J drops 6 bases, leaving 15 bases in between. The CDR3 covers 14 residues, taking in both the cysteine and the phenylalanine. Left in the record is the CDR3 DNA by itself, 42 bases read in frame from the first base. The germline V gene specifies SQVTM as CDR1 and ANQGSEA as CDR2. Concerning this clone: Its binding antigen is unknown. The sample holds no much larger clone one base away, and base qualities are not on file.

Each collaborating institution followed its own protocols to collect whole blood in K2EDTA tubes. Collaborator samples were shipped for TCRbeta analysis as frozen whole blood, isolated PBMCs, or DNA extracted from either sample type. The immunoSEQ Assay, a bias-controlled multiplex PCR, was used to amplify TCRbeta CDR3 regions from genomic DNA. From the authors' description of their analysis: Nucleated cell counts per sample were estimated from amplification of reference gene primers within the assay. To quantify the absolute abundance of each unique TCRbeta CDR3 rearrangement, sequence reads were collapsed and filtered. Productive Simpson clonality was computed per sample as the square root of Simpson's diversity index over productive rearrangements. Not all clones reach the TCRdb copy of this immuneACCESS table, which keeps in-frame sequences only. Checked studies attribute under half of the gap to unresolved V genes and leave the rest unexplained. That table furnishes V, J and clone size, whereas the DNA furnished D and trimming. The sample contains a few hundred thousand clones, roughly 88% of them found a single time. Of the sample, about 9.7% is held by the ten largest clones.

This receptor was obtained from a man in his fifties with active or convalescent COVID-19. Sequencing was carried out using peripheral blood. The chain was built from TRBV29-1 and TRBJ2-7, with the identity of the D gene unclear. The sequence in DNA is TGCAGCGTTGAAGATTTCCCCACTTCGCGCGAGCAGTACTTC. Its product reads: CSVEDFPTSREQYF.